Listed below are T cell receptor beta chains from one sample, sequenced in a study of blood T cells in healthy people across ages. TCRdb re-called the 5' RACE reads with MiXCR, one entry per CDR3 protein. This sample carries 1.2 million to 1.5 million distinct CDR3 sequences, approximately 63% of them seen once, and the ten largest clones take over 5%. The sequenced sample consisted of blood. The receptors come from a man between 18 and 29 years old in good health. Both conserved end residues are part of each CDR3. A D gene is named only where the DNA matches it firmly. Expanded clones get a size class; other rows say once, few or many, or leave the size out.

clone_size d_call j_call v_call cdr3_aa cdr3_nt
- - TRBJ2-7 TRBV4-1 CVSSQEGVFGRGTTNSYEQYF TGCGTCAGCAGCCAAGAGGGGGTGTTTGGACGCGGGACTACGAACTCCTACGAGCAGTACTTC
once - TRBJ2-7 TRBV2 CASIAEGRVEQYF TGTGCCAGCATAGCGGAGGGTAGAGTCGAGCAGTACTTC
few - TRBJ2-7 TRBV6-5 CASSYSAGAYEQYF TGTGCCAGCAGTTACTCGGCAGGGGCCTACGAGCAGTACTTC
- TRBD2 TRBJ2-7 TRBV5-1 CASSPNLAGVLYEQYF TGCGCCAGCAGCCCAAATCTAGCGGGAGTATTGTACGAGCAGTACTTC
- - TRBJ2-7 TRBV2 CASSEALLAIASYEQYF TGTGCCAGCAGTGAAGCGCTTCTTGCGATAGCCTCCTACGAGCAGTACTTC
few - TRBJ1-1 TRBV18 CASSPSVDTEAFF TGTGCCAGCTCACCAAGTGTAGACACTGAAGCTTTCTTT
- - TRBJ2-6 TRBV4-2 CASSQDAGANVLTF TGTGCCAGCAGCCAAGATGCTGGGGCCAACGTCCTGACTTTC
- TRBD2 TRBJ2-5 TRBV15 CATSFTSGMSETQYF TGTGCCACCAGCTTCACTAGCGGGATGTCAGAGACCCAGTACTTC
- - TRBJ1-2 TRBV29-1 CSVHGMFDGYTF TGCAGCGTGCACGGGATGTTTGATGGCTACACCTTC
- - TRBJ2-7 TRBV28 CASSAALQAGVYSYEQYF TGTGCCAGCAGTGCGGCACTCCAGGCCGGGGTATACTCCTACGAGCAGTACTTC
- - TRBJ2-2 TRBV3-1 CASGVGELFF TGTGCCAGCGGGGTCGGGGAGCTGTTTTTT
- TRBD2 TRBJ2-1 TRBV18 CASSPTTSGGYNEQFF TGTGCCAGCTCACCCACGACTAGCGGGGGGTACAATGAGCAGTTCTTC
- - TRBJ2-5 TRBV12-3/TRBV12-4 CASRRTPRGETQYF TGTGCCAGCAGGCGGACACCCCGAGGGGAGACCCAGTACTTC
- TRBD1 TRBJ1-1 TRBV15 CATSGDRGEAFF TGTGCCACCAGCGGGGACAGGGGCGAAGCTTTCTTT
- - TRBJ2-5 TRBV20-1 CSANTGRAPQETQYF TGCAGTGCTAACACCGGGCGGGCGCCCCAAGAGACCCAGTACTTC
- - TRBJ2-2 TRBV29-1 CSVEGGSNTGELFF TGCAGCGTTGAAGGAGGGTCGAACACCGGGGAGCTGTTTTTT
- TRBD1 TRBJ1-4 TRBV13 CASSLVQGRTGEEKLFF TGTGCCAGCAGCTTAGTACAGGGGCGGACAGGGGAAGAAAAACTGTTTTTT
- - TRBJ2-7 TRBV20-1 CSAPRDNYEQYF TGCAGTGCTCCACGGGACAACTACGAGCAGTACTTC
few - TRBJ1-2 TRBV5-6 CASSLYGSGYTF TGTGCCAGCAGCTTGTATGGGAGCGGCTACACCTTC
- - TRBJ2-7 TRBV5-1 CASSLDAGFTYEQYF TGCGCCAGCAGCTTGGACGCAGGGTTCACCTACGAGCAGTACTTC
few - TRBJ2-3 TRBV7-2 CASSPSSQYTDTQYF TGTGCCAGCAGCCCGTCTTCCCAATACACAGATACGCAGTATTTT
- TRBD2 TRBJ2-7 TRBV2 CASSESGLAGIGFDEQYF TGTGCCAGCAGTGAAAGCGGGCTAGCGGGAATTGGTTTCGACGAGCAGTACTTC
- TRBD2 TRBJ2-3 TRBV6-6 CASSLMAGGRGDTQYF TGTGCCAGCAGTTTGATGGCGGGGGGGCGTGGAGATACGCAGTATTTT
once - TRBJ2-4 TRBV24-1 CATSDLGGSQYF TGTGCCACCAGTGATTTGGGGGGGTCGCAGTACTTC
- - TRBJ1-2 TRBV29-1 CSVSQGSDYGYTF TGCAGCGTTTCCCAGGGGAGCGACTATGGCTACACCTTC
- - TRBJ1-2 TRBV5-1 CASSLGQGTKGYTF TGCGCCAGCAGCTTGGGGCAGGGGACTAAGGGCTACACCTTC
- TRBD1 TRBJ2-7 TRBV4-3 CASSQDSPQGASEQYF TGCGCCAGCAGCCAAGATAGTCCACAGGGGGCGAGCGAGCAGTACTTC